The sequence of this T cell receptor (beta chain) was determined in a study of neurological immune-mediated disorders. One entry per CDR3 protein, called by TCRdb with MiXCR from the 5' RACE reads. The sample lists about 66,000 distinct CDR3 sequences, approximately 5% occurring once. PBMCs stored at -80 C, numbering 2 million, were the origin of the unsorted libraries. CDR1 SGHTA and CDR2 FQGNSA come from the germline V gene. This CDR3 contains 15 residues. The V and J ends lost 5 bases and 8 bases, in that order; junction bases with no gene match: 12. The study, taken as a whole, reports: A possible signature was seen in one related-CDR3 cluster, into which phylogenetic grouping placed the repertoires of 18 of 34 multiple sclerosis patients.

This clonotype was counted at least ten times. Its target is not known. V and J are TRBV7-2 and TRBJ2-1, with TRBD1 matching over 7 bases. The source is a woman between 70 and 85 years old with multiple sclerosis. The sample comprised PBMCs. The CDR3 region is CASSLRDSLTYEQFF. The CDR3 bases are TGTGCCAGCAGCCTCCGGGACAGCCTTACATATGAGCAGTTCTTC.